There are many counts of the clone carrying this T cell receptor (beta chain). The data were obtained in a study of low-dose radiotherapy and immunotherapy resistance in tumors. Across the whole study: Over 26 weeks, cohort 2 got 1 Gy every two weeks, reaching 13 Gy. Oral administration of aspirin 300 mg daily occurred for four cycles, commencing at cycle 1 day 1.

Germline V gene sequence: CDR1 SGHRS, CDR2 YFSETQ. With 7 bases clipped from V and 5 bases from J, the junction kept 8 bases outside the gene matches. The CDR3 totals 13 residues. This sample's time point: after trial treatment. Specified treatment: LDRT plus nivolumab, ipilimumab, low-dose cyclophosphamide and aspirin (RACIN trial). Low-dose radiotherapy and low-dose cyclophosphamide, together with aspirin, ipilimumab and nivolumab, were given to donors. Solid tumors that lacked tumor-infiltrating lymphocytes and were advanced were present in eligible patients. cDNA synthesis used a TRAV/TRBV-specific primer set for both chains. The authors ran around 20 PCR cycles to amplify TCRs with a constant-region primer and V-primer adapter. TCRdb re-analysed the reads in MiXCR, keeping a single row per CDR3 protein. The sample includes around 80,000 distinct CDR3 sequences, around a sixth of them seen just once.

Sequenced material: PBMCs, taken after low-dose radiotherapy plus immunotherapy. The rearrangement joins TRBV5-1 to TRBJ1-1, with 7 nucleotides matching TRBD1. The receptor was derived from a male donor with prostate cancer. CDR3 DNA: TGCGCCAGCGACCGTGGCAGGGGGACTGAAGCTTTCTTT. As protein: CASDRGRGTEAFF.